The 17 T cell receptor beta chains in this list originate from one sample, sequenced in a study of shared clonotypes between healthy human individuals. Positive CCR7 selection of CD45RO-negative cells yielded the naive CD8 cells, and terminally differentiated effector memory CD45RA+ cells were excluded. Some clones are missing from TCRdb's copy, which holds only in-frame ones; the method was immunoSEQ multiplex PCR. The sample records 550,000 to 650,000 clones, 96% being singletons. Sequenced sample: naive CD8+ T cells sorted from blood. The receptors stem from a woman in her 30s in good health.

This clone was counted once. The chain is built from TRBV7-6 and TRBJ2-3, with a tentative D call TRBD2 (6 bases). The CDR3 sequence is 17 residues long. In germline, CDR1 is SGHVS, CDR2 FNYEAQ. V lost 5 bases to trimming and J lost 2 bases, with 20 bases between them. The CDR3 is CASSPSGPGDPTDTQYF. In DNA form, the CDR3 reads TGTGCCAGCAGCCCGAGCGGTCCGGGGGACCCCACAGATACGCAGTATTTT.

The chain carries TRBV19 and TRBJ1-5; possible D gene TRBD1, 5 bases. The V end was cut by 10 bases, the J end by 0 bases, with 16 bases between. The CDR3 covers 15 residues. Germline V lookup: CDR1 LNHDA, CDR2 SQIVND (reference sequence). CDR3: CATKTESYSNQPQHF. The CDR3 coding sequence is TGTGCCACAAAGACAGAAAGTTATAGCAATCAGCCCCAGCATTTT. Full variable domain (missing parts from reference TRBV19 and TRBJ1-5): DGGITQSPKYLFRKEGQNVTLSCEQNLNHDAMYWYRQDPGQGLRLIYYSQIVNDFQKGDIAEGYSVSREKKESFPLTVTSAQKNPTAFYLCATKTESYSNQPQHFGDGTRLSIL.

In DNA form, the CDR3 reads TGTGCCAGCAGTTCAACCCCTCCACCCGGGCCGCAGTGGGAGCAGTACTTC. This translates into CASSSTPPPGPQWEQYF. The chain carries TRBV28 and TRBJ2-7; D ambiguous. With 4 bases removed from V and 7 bases from J, the gap between germline ends came to 26 bases. The CDR3 spans 17 residues. Germline loops: CDR1 MDHEN, CDR2 SYDVKM.

V gene TRBV7-9 combines with J gene TRBJ1-4; the match to TRBD1 covers 9 bases. In germline, CDR1 is SEHNR, CDR2 FQNEAQ (reference sequence). CDR3 length equals 15 residues. V gave up 3 bases and J gave up 8 bases; unmatched junction bases: 7. This CDR3 reads CASSFNRGREEKLFF. The CDR3, as DNA: TGTGCCAGCAGCTTCAACAGGGGGCGAGAAGAAAAACTGTTTTTT.

J is TRBJ2-7 and V is TRBV19; 9 bases agree with TRBD1. Germline CDR1 reads LNHDA; CDR2 reads SQIVND (reference sequence). This CDR3 contains 15 residues. The trim removed 2 bases at V and 4 bases at J, leaving 6 bases unmatched. CDR3 residues: CASSITWTGVYEQYF. CDR3 in DNA: TGTGCCAGTAGTATAACCTGGACAGGGGTTTACGAGCAGTACTTC. The full variable domain, rest sourced from reference TRBV19 and TRBJ2-7, is DGGITQSPKYLFRKEGQNVTLSCEQNLNHDAMYWYRQDPGQGLRLIYYSQIVNDFQKGDIAEGYSVSREKKESFPLTVTSAQKNPTAFYLCASSITWTGVYEQYFGPGTRLTVT.

The V gene is TRBV7-3, the J gene TRBJ2-3; tentatively, D is TRBD1 (5 bases). With 5 bases removed from V and 5 bases from J, the gap between germline ends came to 20 bases. Germline CDR1 SGHTA, CDR2 FQGTGA. CDR3 length: 16 residues. This chain's CDR3 is CASSPLGEGDGDTQYF. The CDR3 DNA is TGTGCCAGCAGCCCCCTAGGGGAAGGGGATGGAGATACGCAGTATTTT. The entire variable domain, with the rest obtained from reference TRBV7-3 and TRBJ2-3, is as follows: GAGVSQTPSNKVTEKGKYVELRCDPISGHTALYWYRQSLGQGPEFLIYFQGTGAADDSGLPNDRFFAVRPEGSVSTLKIQRTERGDSAVYLCASSPLGEGDGDTQYFGPGTRLTVL.

The chain couples TRBV28 to TRBJ2-3, with D possibly being TRBD2 (5 bases). Looked up from germline, CDR1 is MDHEN and CDR2 is SYDVKM. The CDR3 is 14 residues long. Trimming took off 4 bases at V and 0 bases at J, with 8 bases between the two ends. CDR3: CASSSGISTDTQYF. DNA of the CDR3: TGTGCCAGCAGTTCCGGGATCAGCACAGATACGCAGTATTTT.

The chain combines TRBV5-1 with TRBJ1-1; D perhaps matches TRBD1 (6 bases). The V end was cut by 4 bases, the J end by 4 bases, with 17 bases between. This CDR3 has 15 residues. Germline V gene data show CDR1 as SGHRS and CDR2 as YFSETQ. CDR3: CASSPDGGLTTEAFF. The CDR3 DNA reads as TGCGCCAGCAGCCCCGACGGGGGGCTTACCACTGAAGCTTTCTTT.

CDR3 nucleotide sequence: TGTGCCAGCAGTTTTTCGCTTCCTTACACTGAAGCTTTCTTT. Encoded protein: CASSFSLPYTEAFF. The V call is TRBV27, the J call TRBJ1-1; D unresolved. CDR1 and CDR2 from the germline V gene are MNHEY and SMNVEV (reference sequence). This CDR3 spans 14 amino acids. V shed 3 bases and J shed 3 bases, with 11 bases lying between them.

This chain connects TRBV10-3 to TRBJ2-1; 9 nucleotides align to TRBD2. The CDR3 contains 15 residues. Germline V gene sequence: CDR1 ENHRY, CDR2 SYGVKD. With V trimmed by 0 bases and J by 7 bases, 4 bases remained unmatched. The CDR3 region is CAISESSSGSNEQFF. In DNA form, the CDR3 reads TGTGCCATCAGTGAGTCAAGTAGCGGGAGTAATGAGCAGTTCTTC.

V gene TRBV10-1 combines with J gene TRBJ1-2, with 11 bases lining up with TRBD1. The germline gives CDR1 WNHNN, CDR2 SYGVQD (reference sequence). The CDR3 totals 16 residues. With V trimmed by 4 bases and J by 2 bases, 6 bases remained unmatched. The CDR3 nucleotides are TGCGCCAGCAGTGGGTCGGGGGACAGGGGGAACTATGGCTACACCTTC. It translates to CASSGSGDRGNYGYTF.

The CDR3 sequence is CASSPVGSGGRYEQYF. CDR3 DNA: TGTGCCAGCAGCCCCGTAGGTTCTGGCGGTAGGTACGAGCAGTACTTC. The chain uses TRBV5-6 and TRBJ2-7, with D uncertain. From germline, CDR1 is SGHDT and CDR2 YYEEEE. The V end lost 4 bases, the J end lost 4 bases, and 21 bases lay between the germline ends. This CDR3 has 16 amino acids.

V usage is TRBV5-1 and J usage is TRBJ2-1; 12 nucleotides match TRBD2. CDR3 length: 15 residues. V was pared by 0 bases and J by 9 bases, with 4 bases of the junction left unmatched. Germline values: CDR1 SGHRS, CDR2 YFSETQ. CDR3 sequence: CASSLASGRALEQFF. CDR3 coding DNA: TGCGCCAGCAGCTTGGCTAGCGGGAGGGCCCTTGAGCAGTTCTTC. Full variable domain (remainder filled in from reference TRBV5-1 and TRBJ2-1): KAGVTQTPRYLIKTRGQQVTLSCSPISGHRSVSWYQQTPGQGLQFLFEYFSETQRNKGNFPGRFSGRQFSNSRSEMNVSTLELGDSALYLCASSLASGRALEQFFGPGTRLTVL.

The chain joins TRBV15 to TRBJ2-7, with 8 bases lining up with TRBD1. Germline CDR1 LNHNV, CDR2 YYDKDF (reference sequence). The CDR3 contains 15 residues. V dropped 0 bases and J dropped 3; count of bases not matched to a gene: 4. CDR3 sequence reads: CATSREDRGFYEQYF. In DNA form, the CDR3 reads TGTGCCACCAGCAGAGAAGACAGGGGCTTCTACGAGCAGTACTTC.

The chain employs TRBV5-6 and TRBJ2-7; TRBD1 agrees at 9 bases. The CDR3 covers 14 residues. J lost 5 bases, V lost 2 bases, and 5 bases had no gene match. Per germline, CDR1 SGHDT and CDR2 YYEEEE. The CDR3 protein is CASSLGDRAHEQYF. The CDR3 DNA is TGTGCCAGCAGCTTAGGGGACAGGGCCCACGAGCAGTACTTC.

This rearrangement joins TRBV19 to TRBJ1-5, with D hard to call. The CDR3 spans 16 residues. Germline V gene sequence: CDR1 LNHDA, CDR2 SQIVND (reference sequence). Trimming took off 4 bases at V and 0 bases at J, with 13 bases between the two ends. The CDR3 is CASSTWAEASNQPQHF. The CDR3 DNA reads as TGTGCCAGTAGTACGTGGGCCGAGGCTAGCAATCAGCCCCAGCATTTT.

About this clone: This sample includes further DNA sequences coding for the same CDR3. This sequence joins TRBV4-1 and TRBJ2-1; TRBD2 might be the D (7 bases). In germline, CDR1 is MGHRA, CDR2 YSYEKL. This CDR3 is built from 12 residues. Between the trimmed V and J ends, which lost 3 bases and 8 bases, there was a span of 8 bases. CDR3 DNA sequence: TGCGCCAGCAGCCAGGGGGGGCATGAGCAGTTCTTC. Translating gives CASSQGGHEQFF.